This T cell receptor beta chain is drawn from a study of response to subunit inactivated influenza vaccine. This clonotype was counted only a few times. Its antigen is not identified. TCRdb independently ran MiXCR on the RT-PCR reads; one entry per CDR3 protein. The sample shows about 610,000 distinct CDR3 sequences, roughly 15% of them seen only once. Germline V lookup: CDR1 ENHRY, CDR2 SYGVKD. The CDR3 totals 15 residues. V lost 6 bases and J lost 6; bases outside the gene matches: 11. Study conclusions and caveats: Authors suggested seasonal influenza vaccinations each recruit few new T cells.

Here the sequenced sample was PBMCs from blood, taken approximately 12 days after vaccination. This TCR was recovered from a man aged 50-59 years who received an inactivated influenza vaccine. The chain is built from TRBV10-3 and TRBJ2-3, with 8 bases aligning to TRBD1. CDR3 sequence reads: CAISAPGGASDTQYF. In nucleotides, the CDR3 is TGTGCCATCAGCGCCCCAGGGGGCGCATCGGATACGCAGTATTTT.